This section outlines one T cell receptor (beta chain) sequence together with its context. No antigen is known for it. The data originate from a study of radiotherapy plus CTLA-4 blockade in lung cancer. The overall study: Disease control was achieved by 31% of patients, and objective responses by around 17%.

The repertoire was sequenced with immunoSEQ multiplex PCR; TCRdb's copy has only in-frame clones and lacks some. The sample lists tens of thousands of clones, more than 75% occurring once. Trimming left V 2 bases short and J 3 bases short, with 13 bases between. The CDR3 consists of 15 residues. Germline CDR1 reads MNHEY; CDR2 reads SMNVEV (reference sequence). Study observations and caveats: Response, reportedly, was best predicted by interferon-beta along with early blood T cell clone dynamics. Some TCR clones had been derived from tumors. These clones expanded in peripheral blood after radiotherapy plus ipilimumab.

Enrolled patients, whose metastatic non-small-cell lung cancer was chemo-refractory, received focal radiation plus CTLA-4 blockade with ipilimumab. Source: peripheral blood, taken from a patient treated with radiotherapy plus ipilimumab. The chain carries TRBV27 and TRBJ1-1, with D maybe TRBD1 (6 bases). The receptor comes from a human donor with non-small cell lung cancer that progressed on radiotherapy plus ipilimumab. The CDR3 DNA reads TGTGCCAGCAGTTTAGATGGGGGGCTTTACACTGAAGCTTTCTTT. Protein sequence: CASSLDGGLYTEAFF.